This entry features one T cell receptor beta chain sequence. Its target is unknown. These data originate in a study of graft-versus-host responses after intestinal transplantation. The CDR3 contains 13 residues. Germline V lookup: CDR1 MNHEY, CDR2 SVGAGI. The V and J ends lost 2 bases and 6 bases, in that order; junction bases with no gene match: 3. Clones were read by immunoSEQ multiplex PCR, and TCRdb kept only the in-frame ones, dropping some. The table shows tens of thousands of clones, with around nine tenths occurring only once. The TCR sequence derives from a human donor who received an intestinal transplant. The V call is TRBV6-5, the J call TRBJ1-2; 7 nucleotides match TRBD1. Specimen: unstimulated CD8+ T cells sorted from spleen or lymph node cells, collected before intestinal transplant. The CDR3 DNA follows: TGTGCCAGCAGTTACACAGGGGTGGATGGCTACACCTTC. This gives the protein CASSYTGVDGYTF.